This T cell receptor beta chain was documented in a study of cytomegalovirus exposure and HLA in healthy donors. The V gene end was trimmed by 5 bases and the J gene end by 0 bases; junction bases not matched to a gene: 8. The CDR3 is 16 residues long. Germline V lookup: CDR1 MDHEN, CDR2 SYDVKM. PCR amplification relied on 60 Vbeta primers (plus 13 Jbeta primers). Authors' data handling: A later analysis counted 80 million or so unique TCR beta chains, roughly 11 million shared. Only in-frame clones appear in the TCRdb table, and some are missing; sequencing was by immunoSEQ multiplex PCR. V and J calls plus clone size are reproduced from that table; the DNA served to infer D and trimming. The sample contains some 140,000 clones, 55% to 80% of which appear only once. As regards this clone: The target antigen is unknown.

Study outcomes and limitations: A previous analysis found most TCR beta V segments productive roughly 87% or roughly 30% of the time. There were 150 to 200 TCR beta chains listed as cytomegalovirus-associated.

The sequence came from a middle-aged woman in good health and CMV-seronegative. Specimen: PBMCs. This rearrangement joins TRBV28 to TRBJ1-1; 8 nucleotides agree with TRBD1. The CDR3 DNA is TGTGCCAGCAGTACTACAGGGGGGGGATTGAACACTGAAGCTTTCTTT. Its translation is CASSTTGGGLNTEAFF.